This T cell receptor (beta chain) was recovered during a study of blood T cells in healthy people across ages. The V end was cut by 3 bases, the J end by 5 bases, with 20 bases between. In germline, CDR1 is MNHEY, CDR2 SMNVEV (reference sequence). The CDR3 runs 16 residues. RNA extraction gave at least 5 micrograms of total RNA per sample. A sample-barcoded 5' primer and a J-beta primer mix were used in a second PCR of roughly 7 to 11 cycles. From each sample, at least 2.5 million paired-end reads containing CDR3 were obtained. TCRdb passed the 5' RACE reads through MiXCR, listing each CDR3 protein once. This table holds more than 450,000 distinct CDR3 sequences, about 27% found once. The data also belong to a second study, concerning T cells of mothers and their children. That report adds: Related and unrelated pairs show TCR recombination output that thymic selection shapes similarly.

Material for sequencing was blood. The clonotype comes from a boy aged 2 to 10 in good health. The rearrangement links TRBV27 to TRBJ2-7, with a possible D match to TRBD2 (6 bases). DNA for the CDR3: TGTGCCAGCAGTTTTGGGAGGACGGTGCATGGGGACGAGCAGTACTTC. The encoded protein is CASSFGRTVHGDEQYF.